This TCR beta chain was recovered during a study of Ad26.COV2.S vaccination and SARS-CoV-2 variants. V dropped 3 bases and J dropped 7 bases, with 12 bases sitting between them. The CDR3 spans 14 residues. Per germline, CDR1 KGHSH and CDR2 LQKENI. A few counts support this clone. Assay: immunoSEQ multiplex PCR; the TCRdb copy retains only in-frame clones and omits some. The sample holds approximately 360,000 clones, 80% to 90% seen once. The treatment denotes: over 15 received Ad26.COV2.S at low or high dose, single or two shots; about 5 received placebo; per-sample allocation not given. It was on day 63 after the first vaccine or placebo injection that samples were taken. Boston hosted the donor, who was an adult aged 18-55 years.

The chain recombines TRBV18 with TRBJ2-2, with D unclear. The sequence was obtained from a person between 18 and 60 years old who received the Ad26.COV2.S COVID-19 vaccine or a placebo. The material was peripheral blood, obtained in a trial of Ad26.COV2.S vaccine versus placebo. CDR3 coding DNA: TGTGCCAGCTCACCCCAGACCCCAGACGGGGAGCTGTTTTTT. Translation: CASSPQTPDGELFF.